The clone carrying this T cell receptor beta chain has at least ten counts. A much larger clonotype is one base distant, so this may be a read error. Found in a library prepared for alpha chains, this beta chain is an off-target read, and its abundance has little meaning. Using its own MiXCR run on the 5' RACE reads, TCRdb lists one record per CDR3 protein. The sample contains under 7,500 distinct CDR3 sequences, more than 6% of which appear only once. The sample is drawn from a study of spatial heterogeneity in lung cancer. The time point is: sample taken at primary tumor resection. Tumor, nontumor lung or frozen PBMC supplied whole RNA that was sequenced unsorted. The CDR3 loop spans 12 amino acids. CDR1 is MDHEN, CDR2 SYDVKM, per germline.

The source material was PBMCs, sampled at surgery. The rearrangement joins TRBV28 to TRBJ2-7, with unresolved D. The receptor's source is a male donor with early-stage non-small cell lung cancer. CDR3 in amino acids: CASSLIGDEQHF. CDR3 in DNA: TGTGCCAGCAGTTTAATCGGAGACGAGCAGCACTTC.